The source of this TCR beta chain is a study of T cell responses to AZD1222 COVID-19 vaccine. With regard to this clone: Its cognate antigen is unknown.

Assay used: immunoSEQ multiplex PCR; TCRdb lists only in-frame clones, some missing. The sample holds around 140,000 clones, 80% to 95% seen once. This CDR3 region has 16 residues. The V and J ends lost 3 bases and 5 bases, in that order; junction bases with no gene match: 5. Germline V lookup: CDR1 SGHVS, CDR2 FNYEAQ. Study results and caveats: Within unmutated variant regions lay the reported targets of nearly half of spike-specific TCRs.

Here the sequenced sample was peripheral blood, taken on day 0 of AZD1222 vaccination. This sequence originates from an adult in good health. The chain joins TRBV7-6 to TRBJ2-2; TRBD2 aligns across 11 bases. CDR3 loop: CASSFLRTSGTGELFF. The CDR3 nucleotides are TGTGCCAGCAGCTTCCTCCGGACTAGCGGGACCGGGGAGCTGTTTTTT.